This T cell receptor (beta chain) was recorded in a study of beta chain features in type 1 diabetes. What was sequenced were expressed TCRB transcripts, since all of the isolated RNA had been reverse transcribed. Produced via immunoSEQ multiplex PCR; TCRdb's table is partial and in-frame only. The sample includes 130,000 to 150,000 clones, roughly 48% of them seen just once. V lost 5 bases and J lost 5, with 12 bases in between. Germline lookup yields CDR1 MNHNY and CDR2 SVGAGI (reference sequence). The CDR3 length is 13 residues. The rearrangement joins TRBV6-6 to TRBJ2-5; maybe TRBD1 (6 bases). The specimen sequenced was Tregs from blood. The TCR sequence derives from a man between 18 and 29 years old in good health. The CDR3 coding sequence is TGTGCCAGCAGTCTACCAAGGGGGGAGACCCAGTACTTC. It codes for CASSLPRGETQYF.